Listed below are T cell receptor beta chains from one sample, sequenced in a study of post-analysis software for immune sequencing data. Using its own MiXCR run on the PCR reads, TCRdb lists one record per CDR3 protein. The sample holds approximately 260,000 distinct CDR3 sequences, 30% to 45% seen once. Sequencing used blood. These receptors were obtained from a girl aged 5-17 years with multiple sclerosis. Each CDR3 is given with its conserved first and last residue. A D gene is named only where the DNA matches it firmly. Clone sizes are given selectively: once, few, many, or a class where the clone is expanded.

v_call: TRBV7-3
clone_size: many
d_call: TRBD2
j_call: TRBJ2-1
cdr3_length: 18
cdr3_nt: TGTGCCAGCAGCTTAGGGACTAGCGGGAGGGCGGCCTACAATGAGCAGTTCTTC
cdr3_aa: CASSLGTSGRAAYNEQFF

v_call: TRBV28
clone_size: many
d_call: TRBD1
j_call: TRBJ2-1
cdr3_length: 15
cdr3_nt: TGTGCCAGCAGTACGACAGGGGCATCCCACAATGAGCAGTTCTTC
cdr3_aa: CASSTTGASHNEQFF

v_call: TRBV20-1
clone_size: -
d_call: -
j_call: TRBJ2-3
cdr3_length: 16
cdr3_nt: TGCAGTGCTAGAGATCTGCTGGCTTGGACCACAGATACGCAGTATTTT
cdr3_aa: CSARDLLAWTTDTQYF

v_call: TRBV7-6
clone_size: -
d_call: -
j_call: TRBJ2-7
cdr3_length: 16
cdr3_nt: TGTGCCAGCAGCCCAACACCGGGACTCAGCTCCTACGAGCAGTACTTC
cdr3_aa: CASSPTPGLSSYEQYF

v_call: TRBV20-1
clone_size: -
d_call: -
j_call: TRBJ2-2
cdr3_length: 14
cdr3_nt: TGCAGTGCTAAGGGACAACAAGACACCGGGGAGCTGTTTTTT
cdr3_aa: CSAKGQQDTGELFF

v_call: TRBV14
clone_size: many
d_call: TRBD2
j_call: TRBJ2-1
cdr3_length: 19
cdr3_nt: TGTGCCAGCAGCCAAGGGTCCTCAGCGGGAGGGCCCCTCTACAATGAGCAGTTCTTC
cdr3_aa: CASSQGSSAGGPLYNEQFF

v_call: TRBV20-1
clone_size: many
d_call: TRBD1
j_call: TRBJ1-5
cdr3_length: 16
cdr3_nt: TGCAGTGCTAGAGACTACGGGACAGGGGACAATCAGCCCCAGCATTTT
cdr3_aa: CSARDYGTGDNQPQHF

v_call: TRBV6-2/TRBV6-3
clone_size: few
d_call: TRBD1
j_call: TRBJ2-7
cdr3_length: 15
cdr3_nt: TGTGCCAGCAGTCACCCTACAGGGGGCTTTTACGAGCAGTACTTC
cdr3_aa: CASSHPTGGFYEQYF

v_call: TRBV12-3/TRBV12-4
clone_size: many
d_call: TRBD2
j_call: TRBJ2-3
cdr3_length: 15
cdr3_nt: TGTGCCAGCAGTACCACTAGCGGGAGAACCGATACGCAGTATTTT
cdr3_aa: CASSTTSGRTDTQYF

v_call: TRBV4-1
clone_size: once
d_call: TRBD2
j_call: TRBJ2-1
cdr3_length: 19
cdr3_nt: TGCGCCAGCAGCCAAGATTATGTTTTAGCGGGAGTCGGGGACAATGAGCAGTTCTTC
cdr3_aa: CASSQDYVLAGVGDNEQFF

v_call: TRBV5-5
clone_size: few
d_call: -
j_call: TRBJ2-2
cdr3_length: 15
cdr3_nt: TGTGCCAGCAGCCAAGGACGGCTGCAGACCGGGGAGCTGTTTTTT
cdr3_aa: CASSQGRLQTGELFF

v_call: TRBV6-2/TRBV6-3
clone_size: few
d_call: TRBD1
j_call: TRBJ1-5
cdr3_length: 15
cdr3_nt: TGTGCCAGCAGACTGGGACAGGGGTACAATCAGCCCCAGCATTTT
cdr3_aa: CASRLGQGYNQPQHF

v_call: TRBV12-3/TRBV12-4
clone_size: many
d_call: TRBD2
j_call: TRBJ2-1
cdr3_length: 17
cdr3_nt: TGTGCCAGCAGTTCCCGTGGTGGTGGGAGGGCCAAGAATGAGCAGTTCTTC
cdr3_aa: CASSSRGGGRAKNEQFF

v_call: TRBV10-3
clone_size: -
d_call: -
j_call: TRBJ1-5
cdr3_length: 15
cdr3_nt: TGTGCCAGCAGGAGGGGAATATTGAGCAATCAGCCCCAGCATTTT
cdr3_aa: CASRRGILSNQPQHF

v_call: TRBV10-3
clone_size: many
d_call: -
j_call: TRBJ2-1
cdr3_length: 11
cdr3_nt: TGTGCCATCAGTGAGTCGAAAGGGCAGTTCTTC
cdr3_aa: CAISESKGQFF

v_call: TRBV3-1
clone_size: many
d_call: -
j_call: TRBJ1-5
cdr3_length: 16
cdr3_nt: TGTGCCAGCAGCCAATTCGGGCAGAAAGGGAATCAGCCCCAGCATTTT
cdr3_aa: CASSQFGQKGNQPQHF

v_call: TRBV25-1
clone_size: -
d_call: -
j_call: TRBJ2-3
cdr3_length: 14
cdr3_nt: TGTGCCAGCAGTGAATTTGTAGGCACAGATACGCAGTATTTT
cdr3_aa: CASSEFVGTDTQYF

v_call: TRBV20-1
clone_size: few
d_call: TRBD2
j_call: TRBJ2-5
cdr3_length: 15
cdr3_nt: TGCAGTGCCTCGGGACTAGCGGCCAGTTACAATGAGCCGTACTTC
cdr3_aa: CSASGLAASYNEPYF

v_call: TRBV5-1
clone_size: -
d_call: -
j_call: TRBJ2-4
cdr3_length: 14
cdr3_nt: TGCGCCAGCAGCCTGGCGGGATTGGAAAACATTCAGTACTTC
cdr3_aa: CASSLAGLENIQYF

v_call: TRBV20-1
clone_size: -
d_call: -
j_call: TRBJ2-2
cdr3_length: 14
cdr3_nt: TGCAGTGCTAGAGGCAGGGCGAACACCGGGGAGCTGTTTTTT
cdr3_aa: CSARGRANTGELFF

v_call: TRBV7-2
clone_size: many
d_call: -
j_call: TRBJ2-1
cdr3_length: 13
cdr3_nt: TGTGCCAGCAGCTTAGGCCGGGACAATGAGCAGTTCTTC
cdr3_aa: CASSLGRDNEQFF

v_call: TRBV10-2
clone_size: -
d_call: TRBD1
j_call: TRBJ2-3
cdr3_length: 14
cdr3_nt: TGCGCCAGCAGTCAGGACAGGGGAACAGATACACAGTATTTT
cdr3_aa: CASSQDRGTDTQYF

v_call: TRBV10-3
clone_size: -
d_call: TRBD2
j_call: TRBJ2-7
cdr3_length: 15
cdr3_nt: TGTGCCATCAGTGTCGAGGGAGGGCTCTCCTACGAGCAGTACTTC
cdr3_aa: CAISVEGGLSYEQYF

v_call: TRBV5-1
clone_size: few
d_call: -
j_call: TRBJ2-2
cdr3_length: 13
cdr3_nt: TGCGCCAGCAGCTTCAGGGGCACCGGGGAGCTGTTTTTT
cdr3_aa: CASSFRGTGELFF

v_call: TRBV28
clone_size: many
d_call: -
j_call: TRBJ1-4
cdr3_length: 14
cdr3_nt: TGTGCCAGCATCCCCGGCAGCTTTAATGAAAAACTGTTTTTT
cdr3_aa: CASIPGSFNEKLFF

v_call: TRBV5-1
clone_size: few
d_call: -
j_call: TRBJ1-2
cdr3_length: 15
cdr3_nt: TGCGCCAGCAGCCCGGGTGGGGGGCAAGACTATGGCTACACCTTC
cdr3_aa: CASSPGGGQDYGYTF

v_call: TRBV7-2
clone_size: -
d_call: -
j_call: TRBJ2-1
cdr3_length: 14
cdr3_nt: TGTGCCAGCAGCCCCAAAGGGGGATACAATGAGCAGTTCTTC
cdr3_aa: CASSPKGGYNEQFF

v_call: TRBV29-1
clone_size: -
d_call: TRBD2
j_call: TRBJ2-3
cdr3_length: 22
cdr3_nt: TGCAGCGTTTTCCCTCTCCCCGGAGAACTAGCGGGAGGGCCAGGGCGAACAGATACGCAGTATTTT
cdr3_aa: CSVFPLPGELAGGPGRTDTQYF

v_call: TRBV4-1
clone_size: -
d_call: -
j_call: TRBJ2-1
cdr3_length: 15
cdr3_nt: TGCGCCAGCAGCCAACTAAATTGGCTCTACAATGAGCAGTTCTTC
cdr3_aa: CASSQLNWLYNEQFF

v_call: TRBV5-1
clone_size: few
d_call: TRBD1
j_call: TRBJ2-3
cdr3_length: 16
cdr3_nt: TGCGCCAGCAGCTTGACCGGGACAGGGGGCACAGATACGCAGTATTTT
cdr3_aa: CASSLTGTGGTDTQYF

v_call: TRBV7-8
clone_size: many
d_call: -
j_call: TRBJ2-5
cdr3_length: 13
cdr3_nt: TGTGCCAGCAGCGGAAGGCCCCAAGAGACCCAGTACTTC
cdr3_aa: CASSGRPQETQYF

v_call: TRBV28
clone_size: -
d_call: -
j_call: TRBJ2-7
cdr3_length: 15
cdr3_nt: TGTGCCGGCAGTTTAAGAAGTCACGAAGCCTACGAGCAGTACTTC
cdr3_aa: CAGSLRSHEAYEQYF

v_call: TRBV28
clone_size: -
d_call: -
j_call: TRBJ2-3
cdr3_length: 14
cdr3_nt: TGTGCCACCCGAGTTGCCGGGGCTGGAGATACGCAGTATTTT
cdr3_aa: CATRVAGAGDTQYF

v_call: TRBV12-3/TRBV12-4
clone_size: -
d_call: -
j_call: TRBJ2-2
cdr3_length: 15
cdr3_nt: TGTGCCAGCAGTCGTCGGACGGAACCCGGAGGGGAGCTGTTTTTT
cdr3_aa: CASSRRTEPGGELFF

v_call: TRBV20-1
clone_size: many
d_call: TRBD2
j_call: TRBJ2-3
cdr3_length: 15
cdr3_nt: TGCAGTGCTAGTCTCTTCCAGGGAGGGACAGATACGCAGTATTTT
cdr3_aa: CSASLFQGGTDTQYF

v_call: TRBV7-2
clone_size: many
d_call: TRBD1
j_call: TRBJ1-1
cdr3_length: 14
cdr3_nt: TGTGCCAGCAGCCCGTGGACAGGGCGGACTGAAGCTTTCTTT
cdr3_aa: CASSPWTGRTEAFF